The 10 T cell receptor beta chains in this list originate from one sample, sequenced in a study of blood T cell repertoires in COVID-19. Assay used: immunoSEQ multiplex PCR; TCRdb lists only in-frame clones, some missing. Of about 97,000 clones detected, 90% appear once; the ten largest clones hold about 1.7%. The specimen sequenced was peripheral blood. Receptor source: a man in his 60s with acute or convalescent COVID-19.

This rearrangement joins TRBV25-1 to TRBJ1-3, with a weak D call TRBD1 (6 bases). The CDR3 runs 18 residues. Deletions cut 3 bases from V and 1 base from J, with 19 bases between. Looked up from germline, CDR1 is MGHDK and CDR2 is SYGVNS. CDR3 protein: CASSDPKRGGSSGNTIYF. The DNA for the CDR3 is TGTGCCAGCAGTGACCCAAAACGAGGGGGTTCTTCTGGAAACACCATATATTTT.

V usage is TRBV19 and J usage is TRBJ1-1; tentative D call: TRBD1 (5 bases). The CDR3 length is 13 residues. V was trimmed by 9 bases and J by 4 bases, leaving 15 bases between them. Germline loops: CDR1 LNHDA, CDR2 SQIVND (reference sequence). CDR3 sequence (DNA): TGTGCCAGCTCCTGGGGGAGGGTCACTGAAGCTTTCTTT. It translates to CASSWGRVTEAFF.

This chain links TRBV7-9 with TRBJ2-7; 10 bases fit TRBD1. Germline V lookup: CDR1 SEHNR, CDR2 FQNEAQ (reference sequence). V gave up 4 bases and J gave up 4 bases; unmatched junction bases: 7. The CDR3 is made up of 15 amino acids. The CDR3 DNA reads TGTGCCAGCAGCTCAAAGACAGGGGGCATTTACGAGCAGTACTTC. Translating it yields CASSSKTGGIYEQYF.

The chain combines TRBV19 with TRBJ1-5, with TRBD1 matching 8 bases. The germline V gene encodes CDR1 LNHDA and CDR2 SQIVND (reference sequence). The CDR3 is 16 residues long. V was pared by 5 bases and J by 2 bases, with 8 bases of the junction left unmatched. The CDR3 protein is CASSPDRALGNQPQHF. The CDR3 nucleotides read TGTGCCAGTAGTCCGGACAGGGCGTTAGGCAATCAGCCCCAGCATTTT.

The chain links TRBV28 to TRBJ2-1, with 14 bases identical to TRBD2. The germline gives CDR1 MDHEN, CDR2 SYDVKM. There are 19 residues in the CDR3. V was pared by 5 bases and J by 0 bases, with 9 bases of the junction left unmatched. The CDR3 reads CASSVRGLAGGSSYNEQFF. The CDR3 DNA follows: TGTGCCAGCAGTGTAAGAGGACTAGCGGGGGGAAGCTCCTACAATGAGCAGTTCTTC.

V and J are TRBV27 and TRBJ1-2; 10 bases are shared with TRBD1. This CDR3 is 14 amino acids long. V shed 4 bases and J 5 bases; nucleotides not matched to a gene: 4. From germline, CDR1 is MNHEY and CDR2 SMNVEV (reference sequence). The CDR3 protein is CASSSPGQGYGYTF. DNA for the CDR3: TGTGCCAGCAGTTCGCCGGGACAGGGGTATGGCTACACCTTC.

This rearrangement joins TRBV18 to TRBJ1-6; weak D call: TRBD1 (5 bases). Trimming shortened V by 3 bases and J by 8 bases, and 14 bases separated the two germline ends. This CDR3 comprises 15 residues. The germline CDR1 and CDR2 sequences are KGHSH and LQKENI. This CDR3 is CASSPATVRDSPLHF. For the CDR3, the DNA is TGTGCCAGCTCACCTGCGACAGTACGGGATTCACCCCTCCACTTT.

This rearrangement joins TRBV6-5 to TRBJ1-1; D ambiguous. This CDR3 is built from 13 residues. CDR1 and CDR2 from the germline V gene are MNHEY and SVGAGI. V was shortened by 10 bases and J by 4 bases, with 16 bases between the two germline ends. Written as DNA, the CDR3 is TGTGCCACCGTAAGCGAGTCGCGCACTGAAGCTTTCTTT. It specifies CATVSESRTEAFF.

The chain uses TRBV11-2 and TRBJ2-2; 10 nucleotides line up with TRBD1. The germline CDR1 and CDR2 sequences are SGHAT and FQNNGV. The length of the CDR3 is 15 residues. After removal of 6 bases from V and 5 bases from J, the junction contained 6 bases not matched to a gene. CDR3 nucleotide sequence: TGTGCCAGCAGGTTCGGACAGGGGGAAACCGGGGAGCTGTTTTTT. Translated, it gives CASRFGQGETGELFF. Looking up the rest from reference TRBV11-2 and TRBJ2-2 gives the full variable domain: EAGVAQSPRYKIIEKRQSVAFWCNPISGHATLYWYQQILGQGPKLLIQFQNNGVVDDSQLPKDRFSAERLKGVDSTLKIQPAKLEDSAVYLCASRFGQGETGELFFGEGSRLTVL.

This chain links TRBV7-2 with TRBJ2-3, with 7 positions matching TRBD2. Germline V gene data show CDR1 as SGHTA and CDR2 as FQGNSA. The CDR3 loop spans 14 amino acids. V lost 3 bases, J lost 4 bases, and 4 bases stayed unmatched. CDR3 coding DNA: TGTGCCAGCAGCTTCCCAGGGAGGGCAGATACGCAGTATTTT. Protein product: CASSFPGRADTQYF.